This TCR beta chain derives from a study of identical twins' blood T cells. General study results and limits: Each donor's most abundant TCRbeta clonotypes shared more CDR3 sequences with her twin than unrelated donors. Even for out-of-frame TCRbeta, twins reportedly shared V gene usage much more than unrelated donors.

Comment on this clonotype: Its matching antigen is unknown.

Both ends of each TCR cDNA library bore sample-specific barcodes. From the 5' RACE reads, TCRdb called clonotypes with MiXCR, one entry per CDR3 protein. The sample holds 300,000 to 400,000 distinct CDR3 sequences, about 28% seen once. The CDR3 is made up of 13 amino acids. The V and J ends lost 11 bases and 8 bases, in that order; junction bases with no gene match: 11. Germline V gene sequence: CDR1 ENHRY, CDR2 SYGVKD. This chain connects TRBV10-3 to TRBJ2-7, with 11 bases matching TRBD2. This clonotype was obtained from a woman between 18 and 50 years old in good health. Sequencing was carried out using PBMCs. The CDR3: CAAGLAGSIKQYF. The DNA for the CDR3 is TGTGCCGCCGGACTAGCGGGCTCGATTAAGCAGTACTTC.